Listed below are T cell receptor beta chains from one sample, sequenced in a study of siplizumab effects on memory and regulatory T cells. Profiled with immunoSEQ multiplex PCR; TCRdb holds only in-frame clones, not every one. Of 60,000 to 70,000 clones in the sample, over 70% are singletons; the top ten hold about 1.7%. Sequencing was done on a sample of Tregs sorted from blood. The receptors shown here come from a human donor in good health. Both conserved end residues are part of each CDR3. The D gene is left open where the match is weak. For some rows the clone size is stated as once, few or many, or as a class when expanded; others skip it.

J	V	D	size	DNA	CDR3
TRBJ2-7	TRBV28	TRBD2	.	TGTGCCAGCAGTTTACCGGGACTAGATTCCTACGAGCAGTACTTC	CASSLPGLDSYEQYF
TRBJ2-1	TRBV11-3	.	.	TGTGCCAGCAGCTTACCGGGAGTTGCCTACAATGAGCAGTTCTTC	CASSLPGVAYNEQFF
TRBJ2-5	TRBV4-3	.	.	TGCGCCAGCAGCCAGGAGACCGGTTACCAAGAGACCCAGTACTTC	CASSQETGYQETQYF
TRBJ2-5	TRBV14	.	.	TGTGCCAGCAGCCAGGATCTAGAGGGGACCCAGTACTTC	CASSQDLEGTQYF
TRBJ1-1	TRBV5-6	.	.	TGTGCCAGCACCAAAGTAGACAGTTCCGGCACTGAAGCTTTCTTT	CASTKVDSSGTEAFF
TRBJ2-2	TRBV27	.	.	TGTGCCAGCAGTTCCGGGGTGCTTTACACCGGGGAGCTGTTTTTT	CASSSGVLYTGELFF
TRBJ1-2	TRBV5-1	.	.	TGCGCCAGCAGCTTGACGACTGCTAACTATGGCTACACCTTC	CASSLTTANYGYTF
TRBJ2-2	TRBV4-2	.	.	TGTGCCAGCAGCCCACACGCCGGGCCGAACACCGGGGAGCTGTTTTTT	CASSPHAGPNTGELFF
TRBJ1-1	TRBV19	.	.	TGTGCCAGTAGTATGTGGGTGAACACTGAAGCTTTCTTT	CASSMWVNTEAFF
TRBJ2-6	TRBV28	.	.	TGTGCCAGCAGGAAAACGGGCGCCGGGGCCAACGTCCTGACTTTC	CASRKTGAGANVLTF
TRBJ1-6	TRBV18	.	.	TGTGCCAGCTCACCTCGACCCCCCGGTGGTAATTCACCCCTCCACTTT	CASSPRPPGGNSPLHF
TRBJ2-3	TRBV5-1	.	.	TGCGCCAGCAGCAAACAGGGAAATCCCACAGATACGCAGTATTTT	CASSKQGNPTDTQYF
TRBJ1-2	TRBV28	TRBD1	.	TGTGCCAGCAGCACCGACAGGGACTATGGCTACACCTTC	CASSTDRDYGYTF
TRBJ2-1	TRBV21-1	.	.	TGTGCCAGCAGCGGGGGGGATGCGAATGAGCAGTTCTTC	CASSGGDANEQFF
TRBJ1-5	TRBV2	.	once	TGTGCCAGCCGAGGCGCACAGGGCGATCAGCCCCAGCATTTT	CASRGAQGDQPQHF
TRBJ2-1	TRBV6-6	TRBD2	.	TGTGCCAGCAGTTACTTCCTAGCGGGGCTCTACAATGAGCAGTTCTTC	CASSYFLAGLYNEQFF
TRBJ2-2	TRBV9	TRBD2	.	TGTGCCAGCAGCGTGGGGACTAGGGTCACCGGGGAGCTGTTTTTT	CASSVGTRVTGELFF
TRBJ2-7	TRBV6-1	TRBD2	.	TGTGCCAGCAGCGAAGTATCTCACGGACTAGCGGGAATTTACGAGCAGTACTTC	CASSEVSHGLAGIYEQYF
TRBJ1-2	TRBV29-1	TRBD1	.	TGCAGCGTAGACGAGGGGGCTGCCTATGGCTACACCTTC	CSVDEGAAYGYTF
TRBJ1-5	TRBV12-5	.	.	TGTGCTAGTGGGGGACAAGGGGATAGCAATCAGCCCCAGCATTTT	CASGGQGDSNQPQHF
TRBJ2-7	TRBV19	.	.	TGTGCCAGTATGCCGGAAAGCTCCTACGAGCAGTACTTC	CASMPESSYEQYF
TRBJ2-5	TRBV6-6	TRBD2	.	TGTGCCAGCAGTTTCCGGACTAGCGGAGGGGGAGAGACCCAGTACTTC	CASSFRTSGGGETQYF
TRBJ2-1	TRBV2	.	.	TGTGCCAGCAGTGTGGAGGGGGGCAATGAGCAGTTCTTC	CASSVEGGNEQFF
TRBJ1-2	TRBV6-1	TRBD1	.	TGTGCCAGCAGTTCCCGGACAGGGGGCGGCTATGGCTACACCTTC	CASSSRTGGGYGYTF
TRBJ2-7	TRBV27	.	.	TGTGCCAGCAGGAGAGGCCTCAATCCAATACTCTTC	CASRRGLNPILF
TRBJ2-1	TRBV10-3	.	.	TGTGCCATCAGTGAGTCTCCGGGGCTAGGGAATGAGCAGTTCTTC	CAISESPGLGNEQFF
TRBJ2-2	TRBV4-3	.	.	TGCGCCAGCAGCCAAGATTTCGTAGACGGCCACACCGGGGAGCTGTTTTTT	CASSQDFVDGHTGELFF
TRBJ2-2	TRBV7-6	TRBD2	.	TGTGCCAGCAGCTTAGGGCCCCGACTAGCGGGAGTGGCCGGGGAGCTGTTTTTT	CASSLGPRLAGVAGELFF
TRBJ2-3	TRBV7-3	TRBD2	once	TGTGCCAGCAGCTTAGATGGGAGGGGAACAGATACGCAGTATTTT	CASSLDGRGTDTQYF
TRBJ2-7	TRBV10-3	TRBD1	once	TGTGCCAGCAGTTACTCCTTAACAGGGGGAAGGCAGTACTTC	CASSYSLTGGRQYF
TRBJ2-2	TRBV15	.	.	TGTGCCACCAGCACCTCCGATACCGGGGAGCTGTTTTTT	CATSTSDTGELFF
TRBJ2-1	TRBV5-6	.	.	TGTGCCAGCAGTTGGTCAGGGGGCCTAGCGGGATACAATGAGCAGTTCTTC	CASSWSGGLAGYNEQFF
TRBJ2-1	TRBV7-2	TRBD1	.	TGTGCCAGCAGCACACGGACAGGGTGGGACAATGAGCAGTTCTTC	CASSTRTGWDNEQFF
TRBJ1-1	TRBV2	TRBD1	.	TGTGCCAGCCTCGAGGACAGGGTCAGTGAAGCTTTCTTT	CASLEDRVSEAFF
TRBJ1-1	TRBV10-3	.	.	TGTGCCAGCAGTGGGTCGACAGGAGGGAACACTGAAGCTTTCTTT	CASSGSTGGNTEAFF
TRBJ2-1	TRBV16	TRBD1	.	TGTGCCAGCAGCCTGACAGGGACCCCGGGGAATGAGCAGTTCTTC	CASSLTGTPGNEQFF
TRBJ1-5	TRBV2	TRBD1	.	TGTGCCAGCAGTTTCGGGACAGGGTATCAGCCCCAGCATTTT	CASSFGTGYQPQHF
TRBJ1-4	TRBV18	.	once	TGTGCCAGCTCACCATCAAGAACCCCCGGGGGCCGGGACGAGTTGTTTTTT	CASSPSRTPGGRDELFF
TRBJ1-1	TRBV25-1	TRBD1	once	TGTGCCAGCAGTCTGACAGGGTATGCAGCTTTCTTT	CASSLTGYAAFF
TRBJ1-4	TRBV9	TRBD1	.	TGTGCCAGCAGCACCTCCGGGACAGGGGTTGAAAAACTGTTTTTT	CASSTSGTGVEKLFF
TRBJ1-2	TRBV7-9	.	.	TGTGCCAGCAGCTCGTCGACAGGTTCTGGCTACACCTTC	CASSSSTGSGYTF
TRBJ2-7	TRBV7-9	TRBD1	.	TGTGCCAGCAGCCCTGCTCCGGGACAGGGGCCCTACGAGCAGTACTTC	CASSPAPGQGPYEQYF
TRBJ2-3	TRBV5-4	TRBD2	.	TGTGCCAGCAGTACCCCGACTAGCGGGAGCCCAGATACGCAGTATTTT	CASSTPTSGSPDTQYF
TRBJ2-1	TRBV7-3	.	once	TGTGCCAGCAGTCTAAAAACATCCCTCGGCTACAATGAGCAGTTCTTC	CASSLKTSLGYNEQFF
TRBJ1-5	TRBV4-1	.	few	TGCGCCAGCAGCCAGGGTTACAATCAGCCCCAGCATTTT	CASSQGYNQPQHF
TRBJ2-7	TRBV30	.	.	TGTGCCTGGAGTGCCGGGATGTCGGAGCAGTACTTC	CAWSAGMSEQYF
TRBJ2-1	TRBV10-3	TRBD2	once	TGTGCCATCAGTGAGTCGGGACTAGCGGGCGGTGAGCAGTTCTTC	CAISESGLAGGEQFF
TRBJ1-2	TRBV9	.	.	TGTGCCAGCAGCGTAGATACCCGGAGGTCCGGCTACACCTTC	CASSVDTRRSGYTF
TRBJ2-1	TRBV6-1	.	.	TGTGCCAGCAGCATAGAGGGGGCGGGGATAAATGAGCAGTTCTTC	CASSIEGAGINEQFF
TRBJ2-7	TRBV7-2	.	.	TGTGCCAGCAGCCATTACGGGGCAGGCCCCTACGAGCAGTACTTC	CASSHYGAGPYEQYF
TRBJ2-7	TRBV5-1	.	.	TGCGCCAGCAGGCGATCCTACGAGCAGTACTTC	CASRRSYEQYF
TRBJ2-1	TRBV6-6	TRBD2	.	TGTGCCAGCCGGACTAGCAGCTACAATGAGCAGTTCTTC	CASRTSSYNEQFF
TRBJ2-2	TRBV19	TRBD1	.	TGTGCCAGTAAGCCGGGACAGGGGAACACCGGGGAGCTGTTTTTT	CASKPGQGNTGELFF